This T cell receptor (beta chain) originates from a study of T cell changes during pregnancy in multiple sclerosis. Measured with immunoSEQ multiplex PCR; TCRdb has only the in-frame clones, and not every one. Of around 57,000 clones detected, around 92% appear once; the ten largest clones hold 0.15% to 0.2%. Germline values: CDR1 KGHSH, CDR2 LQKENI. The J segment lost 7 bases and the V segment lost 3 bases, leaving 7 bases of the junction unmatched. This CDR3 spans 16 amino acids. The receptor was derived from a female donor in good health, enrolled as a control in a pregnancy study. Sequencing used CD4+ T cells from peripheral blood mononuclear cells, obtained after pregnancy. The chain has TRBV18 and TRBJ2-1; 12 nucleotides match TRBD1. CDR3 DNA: TGTGCCAGCTCACCGTTCGGGACAGGGGGCGGGAATGAGCAGTTCTTC. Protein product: CASSPFGTGGGNEQFF. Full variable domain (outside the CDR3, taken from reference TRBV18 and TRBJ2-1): NAGVMQNPRHLVRRRGQEARLRCSPMKGHSHVYWYRQLPEEGLKFMVYLQKENIIDESGMPKERFSAEFPKEGPSILRIQQVVRGDSAAYFCASSPFGTGGGNEQFFGPGTRLTVL.